Listed here are 26 T cell receptor beta chains from one sample, sequenced in a study of cytomegalovirus exposure and HLA in healthy donors. PCR involved 60 Vbeta and 13 Jbeta primers. TCRdb keeps only in-frame clones here, not all; method: immunoSEQ multiplex PCR. The sample lists hundreds of thousands of clones, 76% occurring once. The sample taken for sequencing was PBMCs. Receptors originate from a man in his late teens or twenties in good health and CMV-seronegative.

The V and J genes are TRBV5-6 and TRBJ2-5; tentative D call: TRBD2 (6 bases). V shed 5 bases and J shed 5 bases, with 16 bases lying between them. There are 14 residues in the CDR3. Germline V gives CDR1 SGHDT, CDR2 YYEEEE. The CDR3 reads CASRHGSLWETQYF. The DNA of the CDR3 is TGTGCCAGCAGGCACGGGAGTTTGTGGGAGACCCAGTACTTC.

This rearrangement joins TRBV6-1 to TRBJ2-7; D unresolved. Germline values: CDR1 MNHNS, CDR2 SASEGT. The CDR3 extends over 15 amino acids. With 1 base removed from V and 2 bases from J, the gap between germline ends came to 12 bases. Here the CDR3 reads CASSEGAADPYEQYF. As DNA, the CDR3 is TGTGCCAGCAGTGAAGGTGCCGCGGATCCCTACGAGCAGTACTTC.

This clone was seen a single time. V is TRBV15 and J is TRBJ2-5, with D uncertain. Gene TRBJ2-7 matches the end of the DNA better, so the J call may be wrong. This CDR3 is built from 13 residues. The germline gives CDR1 LNHNV, CDR2 YYDKDF (reference sequence). This chain's CDR3 is CATSRDKVYEQYF. Written as DNA, the CDR3 is TGTGCCACCAGCAGAGATAAAGTCTACGAGCAGTACTTC.

The chain has TRBV5-5 and TRBJ1-1; 11 positions match TRBD1. CDR3 size: 16 residues. V trimming: 4 bases; J trimming: 5 bases; junction bases outside the gene matches: 10. CDR1 is SGHKS and CDR2 is YYEKEE in the germline V gene (reference sequence). In DNA, the CDR3 is TGTGCCAGCAGCGCGGGACAGGGGGTTAAACGGACTGAAGCTTTCTTT. Amino acid sequence: CASSAGQGVKRTEAFF. Filled out from reference TRBV5-5 and TRBJ1-1, the complete variable domain reads DAGVTQSPTHLIKTRGQQVTLRCSPISGHKSVSWYQQVLGQGPQFIFQYYEKEERGRGNFPDRFSARQFPNYSSELNVNALLLGDSALYLCASSAGQGVKRTEAFFGQGTRLTVV.

V gene TRBV2 combines with J gene TRBJ2-1; D could derive from TRBD1 or TRBD2 (6 bases each). This CDR3 has 16 residues. The V and J ends lost 10 bases and 3 bases respectively, with 22 bases between them. Germline CDR1 reads SNHLY; CDR2 reads FYNNEI. CDR3 residues: CANREAAGTYYNEQFF. In DNA form, the CDR3 reads TGTGCCAACAGGGAGGCTGCTGGGACTTACTACAATGAGCAGTTCTTC.

The rearrangement uses TRBV5-1 and TRBJ2-5; 11 bases map to TRBD2. Germline loops: CDR1 SGHRS, CDR2 YFSETQ. Trimming at V came to 4 bases and at J to 2 bases, leaving 4 bases not matched to a gene. The CDR3 has 15 residues. In DNA form, the CDR3 reads TGCGCCAGCAGCACCCGGACTAGCGGGCAAGAGACCCAGTACTTC. Its translation is CASSTRTSGQETQYF. Full variable domain (missing parts from reference TRBV5-1 and TRBJ2-5): KAGVTQTPRYLIKTRGQQVTLSCSPISGHRSVSWYQQTPGQGLQFLFEYFSETQRNKGNFPGRFSGRQFSNSRSEMNVSTLELGDSALYLCASSTRTSGQETQYFGPGTRLLVL.

The chain uses TRBV2 and TRBJ2-1; 14 bases agree with TRBD2. This CDR3 is built from 16 residues. CDR1 SNHLY and CDR2 FYNNEI come from the germline V gene. V shed 6 bases, J shed 9 bases, and the junction held 10 bases outside the gene matches. CDR3 DNA sequence: TGTGCCAGCAGGCAGACTAGCGGGAGGGCCGTGGGTGAGCAGTTCTTC. Amino acids: CASRQTSGRAVGEQFF.

V usage is TRBV6-5 and J usage is TRBJ2-7; TRBD1 agrees at 7 bases. The CDR3 sequence is 14 residues long. V lost 2 bases and J lost 2; bases outside the gene matches: 3. In germline, CDR1 is MNHEY, CDR2 SVGAGI. CDR3 loop: CASSYTGQPYEQYF. CDR3 DNA: TGTGCCAGCAGTTACACGGGACAGCCCTACGAGCAGTACTTC.

This clone has only a few counts. The gene calls are TRBV25-1 and TRBJ2-7; D remains ambiguous. The CDR3 sequence is 13 residues long. CDR1 and CDR2 (germline): MGHDK, SYGVNS. V dropped 5 bases and J dropped 3 bases, with 11 bases sitting between them. CDR3 nucleotide sequence: TGTGCCAGCAGTTCTTTCTCCCGCTACGAGCAGTACTTC. Translated: CASSSFSRYEQYF.

The chain is built from TRBV28 and TRBJ2-5; 7 bases are a match to TRBD2. CDR1 is MDHEN, CDR2 SYDVKM, per germline. V gave up 5 bases and J gave up 3 bases; unmatched junction bases: 15. The CDR3 is made up of 17 amino acids. CDR3 sequence reads: CASSRGLLSFVEETQYF. CDR3 nucleotide sequence: TGTGCCAGCAGTAGGGGACTACTGTCCTTTGTTGAAGAGACCCAGTACTTC.

The chain uses TRBV11-3 and TRBJ2-3; D might be TRBD1 (6 bases). With 1 base removed from V and 1 base from J, the gap between germline ends came to 9 bases. CDR3 length: 15 amino acids. In germline, CDR1 is SGHNT, CDR2 YENEEA. CDR3 DNA sequence: TGTGCCAGCAGCTTAGGCAGGACAGGCACAGATACGCAGTATTTT. Protein sequence: CASSLGRTGTDTQYF.

The chain combines TRBV5-6 with TRBJ2-1; D ambiguous. Germline assignment: CDR1 SGHDT and CDR2 YYEEEE. V was shortened by 3 bases and J by 9 bases, with 7 bases between the two germline ends. The CDR3 has 11 residues. The CDR3 here is CASSWSGEQFF. The DNA of the CDR3 is TGTGCCAGCAGCTGGTCGGGTGAGCAGTTCTTC.

The CDR3 spells CASSLVPGTDLYF. CDR3 bases: TGTGCCAGCAGCTTAGTCCCCGGGACAGATCTTTACTTC. The V call is TRBV11-2, the J call TRBJ2-7; 7 bases match TRBD1. Looked up from germline, CDR1 is SGHAT and CDR2 is FQNNGV. This CDR3 comprises 13 residues. V trimming: 1 base; J trimming: 13 bases; junction bases outside the gene matches: 10.

The chain links TRBV2 to TRBJ1-2; D remains ambiguous. The CDR3 contains 16 residues. Trimming took 3 bases from V and 6 from J, leaving 20 bases between them. Germline assignment: CDR1 SNHLY and CDR2 FYNNEI. Here the CDR3 reads CASSDKNLMTDHGYTF. Here the CDR3 DNA reads TGTGCCAGCAGTGATAAGAATCTGATGACTGACCATGGCTACACCTTC.

CDR3 sequence reads: CARLQGSYNEQFF. CDR3 coding DNA: TGTGCCAGGCTACAGGGCTCCTACAATGAGCAGTTCTTC. The chain uses TRBV27 and TRBJ2-1, with D perhaps TRBD1 (6 bases). The germline V gene has CDR1 MNHEY and CDR2 SMNVEV (reference sequence). There are 13 residues in the CDR3. Trimming stripped 9 bases from V and 0 bases from J, with 9 bases between.

The chain has TRBV18 and TRBJ1-2, with TRBD1 matching 9 bases. Germline V lookup: CDR1 KGHSH, CDR2 LQKENI. The ends lost 3 bases at V and 13 bases at J; junction bases unmatched: 9. The CDR3 is made up of 13 amino acids. CDR3 sequence: CASSPNRDRDPTF. In DNA, the CDR3 is TGTGCCAGCTCACCGAACCGGGACAGGGACCCCACCTTC.

In this sample, this clone turned up once. The V gene is TRBV15, the J gene TRBJ2-4, with 11 bases lining up with TRBD2. CDR1 LNHNV and CDR2 YYDKDF come from the germline V gene (reference sequence). V shed 3 bases and J 6 bases; nucleotides not matched to a gene: 19. The CDR3 contains 20 residues. CDR3 nucleotides: TGTGCCACCAGCAGTTTTACCAGGGGGCCTAGCGGGAGGACGAGAAACATTCAGTACTTC. Translating gives CATSSFTRGPSGRTRNIQYF.

V is TRBV18 and J is TRBJ2-1; a possible D gene is TRBD1 (5 bases). The V and J ends lost 3 bases and 1 base respectively, with 10 bases between them. This CDR3 region has 15 residues. Germline CDR1 is KGHSH and CDR2 is LQKENI. CDR3 in DNA: TGTGCCAGCTCACCGTCTACAGGATCCTACAATGAGCAGTTCTTC. Protein product: CASSPSTGSYNEQFF.

This clone occurred once. The rearrangement uses TRBV5-6 and TRBJ1-1; D not resolved. CDR3 length: 16 amino acids. Looked up from germline, CDR1 is SGHDT and CDR2 is YYEEEE. V dropped 5 bases and J dropped 3 bases, with 20 bases sitting between them. CDR3 sequence: CASRPLGGGRDTEAFF. The CDR3 nucleotides read TGTGCCAGCAGACCTTTGGGTGGAGGGAGGGACACTGAAGCTTTCTTT.

V and J are TRBV14 and TRBJ2-2, with D maybe TRBD2 (5 bases). Germline V lookup: CDR1 SGHDN, CDR2 FVKESK. The V end was cut by 4 bases, the J end by 4 bases, with 16 bases between. The CDR3 covers 16 residues. The CDR3: CASSLGVGSGTGELFF. The CDR3 coding sequence is TGTGCCAGCAGCCTTGGAGTCGGCAGCGGCACCGGGGAGCTGTTTTTT.

CDR3 protein: CASSLLVAGGHNEQFF. The CDR3 DNA follows: TGTGCCAGCAGCTTATTGGTAGCGGGAGGACATAATGAGCAGTTCTTC. The chain is built from TRBV7-3 and TRBJ2-1; 10 bases match TRBD2. Germline assignment: CDR1 SGHTA and CDR2 FQGTGA. The CDR3 sequence is 16 residues long. J lost 7 bases, V lost 2 bases, and 8 bases had no gene match.

This clone was observed a handful of times. The V and J genes are TRBV30 and TRBJ1-2; a possible D gene is TRBD1 (5 bases). The length of the CDR3 is 13 residues. The germline gives CDR1 GTSNPN, CDR2 SVGIG (reference sequence). The V end lost 8 bases, the J end lost 6 bases, and 19 bases lay between the germline ends. Written as DNA, the CDR3 is TGTGCCAAGAACCTCCAGGGAACTAATGGCTACACCTTC. Translating it yields CAKNLQGTNGYTF.

This clone was recorded once. The rearrangement uses TRBV2 and TRBJ2-3; D may be TRBD1 (5 bases). Germline V CDR1 and CDR2: SNHLY, FYNNEI. The V gene lost 3 bases and the J gene lost 1 base, with 8 bases spanning the gap. The CDR3 totals 14 residues. The CDR3 region is CASSELQGTDTQYF. The CDR3 coding sequence is TGTGCCAGCAGTGAGTTACAGGGCACAGATACGCAGTATTTT.

This clone was detected a few times. The DNA for the CDR3 is TGTGCCAGCAGCGGTTCGGACAGGGGGCGGTTCTCTGGGGCCAACGTCCTGACTTTC. Translation gives CASSGSDRGRFSGANVLTF. This chain links TRBV9 with TRBJ2-6, with 11 nucleotides matching TRBD1. The CDR3 is made up of 19 amino acids. Germline V CDR1 and CDR2: SGDLS, YYNGEE. V lost 3 bases to trimming and J lost 0 bases; unmatched junction nucleotides: 8.

V gene TRBV2 combines with J gene TRBJ2-2; D call uncertain. V lost 6 bases, J lost 1 base, and 6 bases lay in between. Germline values: CDR1 SNHLY, CDR2 FYNNEI. The CDR3 consists of 13 residues. The CDR3 nucleotides are TGTGCCAGCAGAGTAGAGAACACCGGGGAGCTGTTTTTT. Amino acids: CASRVENTGELFF.

The chain employs TRBV10-3 and TRBJ1-1; D not resolved. The V gene lost 6 bases and the J gene lost 5 bases, with 22 bases spanning the gap. There are 16 residues in the CDR3. Germline loops: CDR1 ENHRY, CDR2 SYGVKD. Here the CDR3 reads CAISPIALPPGTEAFF. DNA for the CDR3: TGTGCCATCAGCCCAATTGCTCTTCCCCCGGGAACTGAAGCTTTCTTT.